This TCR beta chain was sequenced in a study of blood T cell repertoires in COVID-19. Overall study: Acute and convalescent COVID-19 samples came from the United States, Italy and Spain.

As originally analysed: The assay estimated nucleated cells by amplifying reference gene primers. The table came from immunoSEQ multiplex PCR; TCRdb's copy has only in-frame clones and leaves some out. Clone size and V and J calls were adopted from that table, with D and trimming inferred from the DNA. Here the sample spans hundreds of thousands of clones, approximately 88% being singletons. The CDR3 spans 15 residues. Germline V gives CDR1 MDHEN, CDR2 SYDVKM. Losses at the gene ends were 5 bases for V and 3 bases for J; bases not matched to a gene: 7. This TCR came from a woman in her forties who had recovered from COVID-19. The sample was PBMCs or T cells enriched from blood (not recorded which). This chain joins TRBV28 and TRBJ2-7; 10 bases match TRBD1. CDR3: CASSNDRGLRYEQYF. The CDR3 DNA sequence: TGTGCCAGCAGTAACGACAGGGGGCTTCGCTACGAGCAGTACTTC.